The 20 T cell receptor beta chains below come from one sample, sequenced in a study of cytotoxic CD8 clonotypes in ibrutinib-treated CLL. TCRdb's copy holds only in-frame clones and misses some; the assay was immunoSEQ multiplex PCR. The sample shows 40,000 or so clones, around 70% of them seen only once. The sample in question was PBMCs, obtained at disease progression, from a patient treated with ibrutinib. The receptors were gathered from a human donor with chronic lymphocytic leukemia.

This chain uses TRBV20-1 with TRBJ2-3; no clear D gene. This CDR3 comprises 11 residues. With 6 bases removed from V and 1 base from J, the gap between germline ends came to 5 bases. The germline V gene encodes CDR1 DFQATT and CDR2 SNEGSKA (reference sequence). CDR3 residues: CSAHRTDTQYF. CDR3 in DNA: TGCAGTGCCCACCGCACAGATACGCAGTATTTT.

The chain combines TRBV7-6 with TRBJ2-3; D ambiguous. V dropped 4 bases and J dropped 2 bases, with 7 bases sitting between them. Germline lookup yields CDR1 SGHVS and CDR2 FNYEAQ. The CDR3 length is 13 residues. The CDR3 DNA follows: TGTGCCAGCAGCTCTCTTCCCACAGATACGCAGTATTTT. Residues: CASSSLPTDTQYF.

The chain uses TRBV5-1 and TRBJ1-4; no firm D call. V lost 0 bases to trimming and J lost 0 bases, with 6 bases between them. Germline assignment: CDR1 SGHRS and CDR2 YFSETQ. The length of the CDR3 is 15 residues. The CDR3 loop reads CASSLAQATNEKLFF. The CDR3 DNA reads TGCGCCAGCAGCTTGGCGCAGGCAACTAATGAAAAACTGTTTTTT.

The chain carries TRBV7-8 and TRBJ1-4, with TRBD1 as a possible D gene (5 bases). CDR1 and CDR2 (germline): SGHVS, FQNEAQ. The CDR3 is 17 amino acids. V gave up 5 bases and J gave up 4 bases, with 20 bases separating them. CDR3 in amino acids: CASSVFIRQNRNEKLFF. The CDR3 DNA reads as TGTGCCAGCAGCGTATTTATAAGACAGAACCGTAATGAAAAACTGTTTTTT.

This rearrangement joins TRBV7-3 to TRBJ2-3; D may correspond to TRBD1 or TRBD2 (6 bases each). The ends were cut back, 2 bases at V and 1 base at J, with 13 bases in the middle. In germline, CDR1 is SGHTA, CDR2 FQGTGA. The CDR3 runs to 16 residues. CDR3 amino acids: CASSLLSGAGTDTQYF. In DNA, the CDR3 is TGTGCCAGCAGCTTATTGTCGGGGGCGGGCACAGATACGCAGTATTTT.

The rearrangement uses TRBV19 and TRBJ2-5, with D tentatively TRBD1 (5 bases). The CDR3 sequence is 15 residues long. V lost 6 bases and J lost 4, with 18 bases in between. Germline CDR1 is LNHDA and CDR2 is SQIVND (reference sequence). Written as DNA, the CDR3 is TGTGCCAGTAGCTCCAGGGTCATTCCGACAGAGACCCAGTACTTC. Its translation is CASSSRVIPTETQYF.

The V gene is TRBV5-4, the J gene TRBJ2-3; no clear D. Trimming removed 1 base from V and 2 bases from J, with 14 bases in between. The germline V gene encodes CDR1 SGHNT and CDR2 YYREEE (reference sequence). The CDR3 has 16 amino acids. In nucleotides, the CDR3 is TGTGCCAGCAGCTTGTCTAACGGTGGGGACACAGATACGCAGTATTTT. Translating gives CASSLSNGGDTDTQYF.

This clone was detected a few times. The rearrangement joins TRBV2 to TRBJ2-7; TRBD1 matches at 8 bases. Germline lookup yields CDR1 SNHLY and CDR2 FYNNEI. The CDR3 consists of 15 residues. Trimming cost V 6 bases and J 6 bases; bases outside gene matches: 13. CDR3 nucleotides: TGTGCCAGCAGAGCCACAGGGGGTATTTTGGGCGAGCAGTACTTC. Amino acid sequence: CASRATGGILGEQYF.

This sequence joins TRBV11-2 and TRBJ1-2; 12 nucleotides match TRBD1. Germline lookup yields CDR1 SGHAT and CDR2 FQNNGV. The CDR3 loop spans 17 amino acids. V lost 5 bases, J lost 6 bases, and 13 bases stayed unmatched. The CDR3 bases are TGTGCCAGCAGCCTTCAAACCGGGACAGGGGGCGCCGATGGCTACACCTTC. Protein: CASSLQTGTGGADGYTF.

This chain uses TRBV2 with TRBJ2-7; tentative D call: TRBD1 (5 bases). Germline assignment: CDR1 SNHLY and CDR2 FYNNEI. V shed 7 bases and J shed 0 bases, with 13 bases lying between them. The CDR3 runs 14 residues. CDR3 in DNA: TGTGCCAGCATCGGACAAGAAAGCTCCTACGAGCAGTACTTC. Protein product: CASIGQESSYEQYF.

This chain connects TRBV11-2 to TRBJ2-5, with D perhaps TRBD2 (5 bases). CDR3 length equals 16 residues. The ends were cut back, 7 bases at V and 1 base at J, with 19 bases in the middle. Germline V gene sequence: CDR1 SGHAT, CDR2 FQNNGV. This chain's CDR3 is CASNLGGAGSQETQYF. The CDR3 DNA reads as TGTGCCAGCAACTTGGGCGGCGCGGGTAGCCAAGAGACCCAGTACTTC.

This rearrangement joins TRBV27 to TRBJ2-3; the match to TRBD2 covers 16 bases. Germline loops: CDR1 MNHEY, CDR2 SMNVEV (reference sequence). After removal of 2 bases from V and 3 bases from J, the junction contained 5 bases not matched to a gene. This CDR3 is 18 amino acids long. For the CDR3, the DNA is TGTGCCAGCAGTTTAACCGGGACTAGCGGGAGGGGTACAGATACGCAGTATTTT. Amino acid sequence: CASSLTGTSGRGTDTQYF.

The J gene is TRBJ2-3, the V gene TRBV5-1; TRBD1 aligns across 7 bases. From germline, CDR1 is SGHRS and CDR2 YFSETQ. V was pared by 3 bases and J by 0 bases, with 13 bases of the junction left unmatched. This CDR3 is 18 amino acids long. In DNA form, the CDR3 reads TGCGCCAGCAGCTGGGGGCCCCGGGGACAGTCGAGCACAGATACGCAGTATTTT. This translates into CASSWGPRGQSSTDTQYF.

The V gene is TRBV6-1, the J gene TRBJ1-1; 8 bases map to TRBD1. This CDR3 comprises 15 residues. In germline, CDR1 is MNHNS, CDR2 SASEGT. With V trimmed by 5 bases and J by 5 bases, 10 bases remained unmatched. This CDR3 is CASSQKDREGTEAFF. As DNA, the CDR3 is TGTGCCAGCAGTCAAAAGGACAGGGAGGGAACTGAAGCTTTCTTT.

This clone was seen a handful of times. The genes are TRBV7-9 and TRBJ1-1; no firm D call. The CDR3 sequence is 13 residues long. Trimming left V 5 bases short and J 6 bases short, with 13 bases between. The germline CDR1 and CDR2 sequences are SEHNR and FQNEAQ (reference sequence). The CDR3 DNA reads as TGTGCCAGCAGCCGTACTGGGGAATCTGAAGCTTTCTTT. It codes for CASSRTGESEAFF.

The chain is built from TRBV5-1 and TRBJ2-5; D possibly uses TRBD1 or TRBD2 (6 bases each). The CDR3 totals 15 residues. Trimming left V 4 bases short and J 4 bases short, with 17 bases between. Germline V gene data show CDR1 as SGHRS and CDR2 as YFSETQ. CDR3 sequence (DNA): TGCGCCAGCAGCCCGAGCGAGGGGGGAGGAGAGACCCAGTACTTC. It encodes CASSPSEGGGETQYF.

The DNA for the CDR3 is TGTGCCAGCAGTCTTAGGACAGTCAACAATGAGCAGTTCTTC. It specifies CASSLRTVNNEQFF. The V call is TRBV27, the J call TRBJ2-1, with a tentative D call TRBD1 (6 bases). The V end lost 5 bases, the J end lost 5 bases, and 13 bases lay between the germline ends. The CDR3 covers 14 residues. CDR1 and CDR2 from the germline V gene are MNHEY and SMNVEV (reference sequence).

The CDR3 loop reads CASRDWKNEQFF. CDR3 DNA: TGTGCCAGTAGGGACTGGAAAAATGAGCAGTTCTTC. This chain links TRBV19 with TRBJ2-1; possibly TRBD2 for D (5 bases). Trimming stripped 6 bases from V and 7 bases from J, with 10 bases between. This CDR3 region has 12 residues. Germline CDR1 is LNHDA and CDR2 is SQIVND (reference sequence).

This clone was picked up a small number of times. The chain is built from TRBV6-1 and TRBJ2-5; 10 bases align to TRBD2. V shed 0 bases and J 5 bases; nucleotides not matched to a gene: 6. The V gene's germline CDR1 is MNHNS and CDR2 SASEGT. The CDR3 is 16 residues long. This chain's CDR3 is CASSEALLAGEETQYF. Here the CDR3 DNA reads TGTGCCAGCAGTGAAGCGCTCCTAGCGGGGGAGGAGACCCAGTACTTC.

The rearrangement uses TRBV18 and TRBJ2-5, with a tentative D call TRBD1 (5 bases). The CDR3 is 15 amino acids. CDR1 is KGHSH, CDR2 LQKENI, per germline. V dropped 3 bases and J dropped 0 bases, with 11 bases sitting between them. This CDR3 reads CASSPNLGDQETQYF. As DNA, the CDR3 is TGTGCCAGCTCACCCAATCTAGGGGACCAAGAGACCCAGTACTTC.